This entry lists 18 T cell receptor beta chains sequenced from one sample in a study of cytomegalovirus exposure and HLA in healthy donors. Amplification used 60 Vbeta primers and 13 Jbeta primers. TCRdb's copy holds only in-frame clones and misses some; the assay was immunoSEQ multiplex PCR. The sample has hundreds of thousands of clones; over 70% are singletons. The source material was PBMCs. The receptors shown here come from a woman aged 60 to 75 in good health and CMV-seropositive.

The gene calls are TRBV7-9 and TRBJ1-5; D not resolved. CDR1 is SEHNR and CDR2 is FQNEAQ in the germline V gene (reference sequence). The CDR3 extends over 12 amino acids. Trimming removed 5 bases at V and 7 bases at J, with 9 bases between. Written as DNA, the CDR3 is TGTGCCAGCAGCCCCGCGGAACAGCCCCAGCATTTT. Its translation is CASSPAEQPQHF.

The J gene is TRBJ2-1, the V gene TRBV18; 7 bases line up with TRBD2. J gave up 9 bases and V 0 bases, and 8 bases lay outside the gene matches. The germline V gene has CDR1 KGHSH and CDR2 LQKENI. The CDR3 is 15 amino acids. The CDR3 loop reads CASSPPGGSQPEQFF. The CDR3 nucleotides are TGTGCCAGCTCACCACCGGGCGGGAGTCAGCCTGAGCAGTTCTTC.

A note on this clone: Other DNA sequences from this sample encode an identical CDR3 as well. This chain joins TRBV5-5 and TRBJ2-7; D is possibly TRBD1 (6 bases). Germline V lookup: CDR1 SGHKS, CDR2 YYEKEE (reference sequence). This CDR3 has 14 residues. V was trimmed by 4 bases and J by 4 bases, leaving 15 bases between them. Here the CDR3 DNA reads TGTGCCAGCAGCCTGCACCAGGGGAGTTACGAGCAGTACTTC. Amino acids: CASSLHQGSYEQYF.

The chain's CDR3 is CASRRQQGQLYEQYF. The CDR3 DNA reads TGTGCCAGCAGGCGACAACAGGGCCAACTATACGAGCAGTACTTC. The V gene is TRBV5-5, the J gene TRBJ2-7; D perhaps matches TRBD1 (6 bases). With 5 bases removed from V and 4 bases from J, the gap between germline ends came to 19 bases. The germline V gene encodes CDR1 SGHKS and CDR2 YYEKEE (reference sequence). The CDR3 has 15 amino acids.

J is TRBJ1-4 and V is TRBV10-3; 10 bases are a match to TRBD1. With V trimmed by 3 bases and J by 6 bases, 1 base remained unmatched. This CDR3 has 14 amino acids. Per germline, CDR1 ENHRY and CDR2 SYGVKD. CDR3 protein: CAISDGQGDEKLFF. CDR3 DNA sequence: TGTGCCATCAGTGACGGACAGGGGGATGAAAAACTGTTTTTT.

The chain employs TRBV28 and TRBJ1-5, with TRBD1 as a possible D gene (5 bases). This CDR3 is built from 15 residues. Germline CDR1 MDHEN, CDR2 SYDVKM. V was cut by 5 bases and J by 7 bases, with 18 bases left in between. The CDR3 here is CASSQGSGWGQPQHF. The CDR3 nucleotides read TGTGCCAGCAGTCAAGGGTCGGGTTGGGGCCAGCCCCAGCATTTT.

The chain combines TRBV27 with TRBJ1-1, with D unresolved. CDR3 length: 14 residues. Trimming took 5 bases from V and 2 from J, leaving 12 bases between them. CDR1 is MNHEY, CDR2 SMNVEV, per germline (reference sequence). CDR3 sequence: CASSPSWANTEAFF. CDR3 DNA: TGTGCCAGCAGTCCGTCTTGGGCCAACACTGAAGCTTTCTTT.

This chain joins TRBV5-4 and TRBJ1-4, with TRBD1 matching 8 bases. Germline CDR1 reads SGHNT; CDR2 reads YYREEE (reference sequence). The CDR3 covers 13 residues. With 4 bases clipped from V and 12 bases from J, the junction kept 8 bases outside the gene matches. The CDR3 DNA reads TGTGCCAGCAGCGGTGGACAGGGTAGGGAACTGTTTTTT. Protein sequence: CASSGGQGRELFF.

The rearrangement joins TRBV28 to TRBJ2-3, with 16 bases identical to TRBD2. In germline, CDR1 is MDHEN, CDR2 SYDVKM. V trimming: 4 bases; J trimming: 5 bases; junction bases outside the gene matches: 9. The CDR3 runs 18 residues. This CDR3 reads CASSSTGTSGGAGDTQYF. In nucleotides, the CDR3 is TGTGCCAGCAGTTCCACCGGGACTAGCGGGGGGGCGGGAGATACGCAGTATTTT. Drawing the rest from reference TRBV28 and TRBJ2-3, the complete variable domain is DVKVTQSSRYLVKRTGEKVFLECVQDMDHENMFWYRQDPGLGLRLIYFSYDVKMKEKGDIPEGYSVSREKKERFSLILESASTNQTSMYLCASSSTGTSGGAGDTQYFGPGTRLTVL.

This sequence joins TRBV7-9 and TRBJ1-5; D not certain. The V and J ends lost 3 bases and 6 bases respectively, with 9 bases between them. Germline lookup yields CDR1 SEHNR and CDR2 FQNEAQ (reference sequence). The CDR3 has 13 residues. DNA of the CDR3: TGTGCCAGCAGCTTGGTCATGAGTCAGCCCCAGCATTTT. Encoded protein: CASSLVMSQPQHF.

This chain connects TRBV9 to TRBJ1-3; D is possibly TRBD1 (6 bases). The CDR3 loop spans 16 amino acids. Germline assignment: CDR1 SGDLS and CDR2 YYNGEE. Trimming left V 1 base short and J 0 bases short, with 11 bases between. CDR3: CASSVSGALSGNTIYF. In DNA, the CDR3 is TGTGCCAGCAGCGTATCAGGGGCCCTCTCTGGAAACACCATATATTTT.

The rearrangement joins TRBV10-1 to TRBJ2-7; TRBD1 matches 9 bases. Germline loops: CDR1 WNHNN, CDR2 SYGVQD (reference sequence). Trimming at V came to 4 bases and at J to 3 bases, leaving 4 bases not matched to a gene. There are 14 residues in the CDR3. CDR3: CASSAGQGYYEQYF. CDR3 coding DNA: TGCGCCAGCAGTGCTGGACAGGGGTACTACGAGCAGTACTTC.

The chain has TRBV6-6 and TRBJ1-4, with TRBD1 matching 7 bases. Trimming at V came to 6 bases and at J to 4 bases, leaving 2 bases not matched to a gene. Germline lookup yields CDR1 MNHNY and CDR2 SVGAGI (reference sequence). This CDR3 has 13 amino acids. As DNA, the CDR3 is TGTGCCAGCAGACAGGGGAATAATGAAAAACTGTTTTTT. It is translated as CASRQGNNEKLFF.

The V and J genes are TRBV6-5 and TRBJ2-7, with D possibly being TRBD1 (6 bases). The CDR3 is made up of 15 amino acids. From germline, CDR1 is MNHEY and CDR2 SVGAGI. The V gene lost 0 bases and the J gene lost 2 bases, with 11 bases spanning the gap. The CDR3 reads CASSYSGGTTYEQYF. The DNA of the CDR3 is TGTGCCAGCAGTTACTCAGGGGGAACCACCTACGAGCAGTACTTC.

The V and J genes are TRBV7-9 and TRBJ2-1; D remains ambiguous. Germline loops: CDR1 SEHNR, CDR2 FQNEAQ (reference sequence). The ends were cut back, 1 base at V and 10 bases at J, with 11 bases in the middle. The CDR3 length is 13 residues. The CDR3 spells CASSLGESFEQFF. The CDR3 DNA sequence: TGTGCCAGCAGCTTAGGAGAATCCTTCGAGCAGTTCTTC.

V gene TRBV18 combines with J gene TRBJ1-2; 9 positions match TRBD1. V shed 3 bases, J shed 7 bases, and the junction held 12 bases outside the gene matches. The CDR3 spans 16 residues. Germline loops: CDR1 KGHSH, CDR2 LQKENI. The CDR3 sequence is CASSPPGQGTISGYTF. The CDR3 region has the DNA TGTGCCAGCTCACCCCCGGGACAGGGAACTATAAGTGGCTACACCTTC.

The chain joins TRBV7-2 to TRBJ2-7; the match to TRBD2 covers 11 bases. Germline V lookup: CDR1 SGHTA, CDR2 FQGNSA. The V gene end was trimmed by 1 base and the J gene end by 2 bases; junction bases not matched to a gene: 1. This CDR3 region has 15 residues. CDR3 DNA: TGTGCCAGCAGCTTAGGACTAGCGGGGACCTACGAGCAGTACTTC. Translating it yields CASSLGLAGTYEQYF.

This chain links TRBV29-1 with TRBJ1-2; D unclear. The germline gives CDR1 SQVTM, CDR2 ANQGSEA. The CDR3 sequence is 15 residues long. With 0 bases removed from V and 4 bases from J, the gap between germline ends came to 15 bases. The CDR3 DNA reads as TGCAGCGTTGAAGATTCGGCAGCGGCGTTCTATGGCTACACCTTC. It yields the protein CSVEDSAAAFYGYTF. The variable domain in full, completed from reference TRBV29-1 and TRBJ1-2, reads SAVISQKPSRDICQRGTSLTIQCQVDSQVTMMFWYRQQPGQSLTLIATANQGSEATYESGFVIDKFPISRPNLTFSTLTVSNMSPEDSSIYLCSVEDSAAAFYGYTFGSGTRLTVV.